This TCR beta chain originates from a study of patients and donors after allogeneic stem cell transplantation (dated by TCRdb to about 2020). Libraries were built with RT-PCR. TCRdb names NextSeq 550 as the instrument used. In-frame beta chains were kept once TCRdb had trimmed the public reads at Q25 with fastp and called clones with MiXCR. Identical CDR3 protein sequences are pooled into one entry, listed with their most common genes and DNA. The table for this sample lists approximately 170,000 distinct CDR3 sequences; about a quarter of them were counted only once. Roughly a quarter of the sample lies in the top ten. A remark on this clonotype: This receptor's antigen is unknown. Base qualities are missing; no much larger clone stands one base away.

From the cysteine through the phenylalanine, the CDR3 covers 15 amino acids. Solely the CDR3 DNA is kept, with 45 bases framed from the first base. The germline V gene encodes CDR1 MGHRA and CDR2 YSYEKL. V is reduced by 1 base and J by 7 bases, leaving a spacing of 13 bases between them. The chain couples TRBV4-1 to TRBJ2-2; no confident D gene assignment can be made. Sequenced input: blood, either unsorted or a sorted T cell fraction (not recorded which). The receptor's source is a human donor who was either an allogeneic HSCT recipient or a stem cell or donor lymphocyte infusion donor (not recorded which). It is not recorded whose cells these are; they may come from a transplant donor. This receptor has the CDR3 CASSQVRLVGGELFF. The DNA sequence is TGCGCCAGCAGCCAAGTACGGCTAGTCGGCGGGGAGCTGTTTTTT.